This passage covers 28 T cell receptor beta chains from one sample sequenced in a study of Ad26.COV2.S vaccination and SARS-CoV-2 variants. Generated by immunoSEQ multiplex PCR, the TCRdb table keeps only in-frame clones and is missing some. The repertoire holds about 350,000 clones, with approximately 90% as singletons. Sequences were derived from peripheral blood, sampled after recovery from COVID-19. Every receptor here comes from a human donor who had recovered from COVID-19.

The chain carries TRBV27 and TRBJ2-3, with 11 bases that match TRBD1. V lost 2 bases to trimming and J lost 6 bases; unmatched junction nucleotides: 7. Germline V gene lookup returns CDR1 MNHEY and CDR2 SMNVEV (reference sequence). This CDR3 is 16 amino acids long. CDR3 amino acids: CASSLADRGPRDTQYF. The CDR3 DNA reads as TGTGCCAGCAGTTTAGCGGACAGGGGGCCGAGGGATACGCAGTATTTT.

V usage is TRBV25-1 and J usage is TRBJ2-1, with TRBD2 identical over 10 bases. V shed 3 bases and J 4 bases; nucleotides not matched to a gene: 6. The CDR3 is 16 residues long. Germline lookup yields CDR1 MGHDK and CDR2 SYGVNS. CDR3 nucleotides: TGTGCCAGCAGTGAGCTAGCGGGGGCGAAGTACAATGAGCAGTTCTTC. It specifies CASSELAGAKYNEQFF.

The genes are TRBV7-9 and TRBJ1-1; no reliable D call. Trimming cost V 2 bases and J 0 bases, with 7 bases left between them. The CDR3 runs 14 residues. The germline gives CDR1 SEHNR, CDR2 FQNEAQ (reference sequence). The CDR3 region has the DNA TGTGCCAGCAGCTTAACGGATGTGAACACTGAAGCTTTCTTT. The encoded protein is CASSLTDVNTEAFF. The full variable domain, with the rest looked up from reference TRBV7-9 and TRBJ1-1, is DTGVSQNPRHKITKRGQNVTFRCDPISEHNRLYWYRQTLGQGPEFLTYFQNEAQLEKSRLLSDRFSAERPKGSFSTLEIQRTEQGDSAMYLCASSLTDVNTEAFFGQGTRLTVV.

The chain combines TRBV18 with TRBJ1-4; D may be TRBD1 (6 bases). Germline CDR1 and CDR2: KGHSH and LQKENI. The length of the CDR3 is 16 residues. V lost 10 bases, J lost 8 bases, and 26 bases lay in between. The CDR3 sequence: CATSATGTAGGEKLFF. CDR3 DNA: TGTGCCACCTCCGCCACAGGGACGGCGGGTGGGGAAAAACTGTTTTTT. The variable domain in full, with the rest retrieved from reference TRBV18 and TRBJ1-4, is NAGVMQNPRHLVRRRGQEARLRCSPMKGHSHVYWYRQLPEEGLKFMVYLQKENIIDESGMPKERFSAEFPKEGPSILRIQQVVRGDSAAYFCATSATGTAGGEKLFFGSGTQLSVL.

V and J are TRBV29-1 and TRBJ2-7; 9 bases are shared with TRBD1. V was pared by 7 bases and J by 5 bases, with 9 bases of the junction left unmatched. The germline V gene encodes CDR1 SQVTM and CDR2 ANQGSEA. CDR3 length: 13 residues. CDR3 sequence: CSATGGPVDEQYF. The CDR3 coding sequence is TGCAGCGCGACAGGGGGGCCCGTTGACGAGCAGTACTTC.

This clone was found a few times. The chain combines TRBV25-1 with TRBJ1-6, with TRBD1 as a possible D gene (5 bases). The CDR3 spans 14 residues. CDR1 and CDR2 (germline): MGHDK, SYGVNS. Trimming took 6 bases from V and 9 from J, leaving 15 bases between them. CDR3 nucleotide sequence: TGTGCCAGCAGAGGGACCCCATGGGGTTCACCCCTCCACTTT. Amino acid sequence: CASRGTPWGSPLHF. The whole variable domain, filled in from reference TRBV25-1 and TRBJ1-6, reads EADIYQTPRYLVIGTGKKITLECSQTMGHDKMYWYQQDPGMELHLIHYSYGVNSTEKGDLSSESTVSRIRTEHFPLTLESARPSHTSQYLCASRGTPWGSPLHFGNGTRLTVT.

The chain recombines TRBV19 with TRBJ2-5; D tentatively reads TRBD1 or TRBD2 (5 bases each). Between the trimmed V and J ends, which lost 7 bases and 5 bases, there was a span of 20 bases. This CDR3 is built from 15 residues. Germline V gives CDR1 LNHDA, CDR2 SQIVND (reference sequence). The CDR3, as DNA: TGTGCCAGTACTCCCCTGGGGCTAGCCGGGGAGACCCAGTACTTC. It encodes CASTPLGLAGETQYF.

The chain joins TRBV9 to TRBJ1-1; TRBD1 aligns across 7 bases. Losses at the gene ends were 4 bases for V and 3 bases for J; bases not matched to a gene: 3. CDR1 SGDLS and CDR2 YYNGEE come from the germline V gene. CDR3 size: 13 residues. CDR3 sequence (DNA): TGTGCCAGCAGCCGACAGGGCTACACTGAAGCTTTCTTT. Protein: CASSRQGYTEAFF.

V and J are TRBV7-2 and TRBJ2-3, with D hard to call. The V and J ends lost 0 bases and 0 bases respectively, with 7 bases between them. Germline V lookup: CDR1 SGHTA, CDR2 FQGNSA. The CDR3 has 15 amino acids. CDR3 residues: CASSLAITSTDTQYF. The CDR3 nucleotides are TGTGCCAGCAGCTTAGCGATAACTAGCACAGATACGCAGTATTTT.

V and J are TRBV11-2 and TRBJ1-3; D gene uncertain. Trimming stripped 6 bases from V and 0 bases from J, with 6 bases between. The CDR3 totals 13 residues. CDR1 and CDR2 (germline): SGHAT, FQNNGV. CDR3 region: CASSIYSGNTIYF. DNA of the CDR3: TGTGCCAGCAGTATCTACTCTGGAAACACCATATATTTT.

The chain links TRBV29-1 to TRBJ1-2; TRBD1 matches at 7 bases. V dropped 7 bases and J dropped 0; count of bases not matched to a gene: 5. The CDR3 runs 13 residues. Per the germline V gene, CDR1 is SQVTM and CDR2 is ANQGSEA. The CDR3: CSATTGTNYGYTF. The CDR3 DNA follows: TGCAGCGCTACGACAGGGACTAACTATGGCTACACCTTC.

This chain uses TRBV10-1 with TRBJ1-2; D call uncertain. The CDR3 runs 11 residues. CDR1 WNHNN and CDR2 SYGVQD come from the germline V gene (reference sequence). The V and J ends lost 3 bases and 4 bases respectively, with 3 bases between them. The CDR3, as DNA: TGCGCCAGCAGTGACGGCTATGGCTACACCTTC. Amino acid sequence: CASSDGYGYTF.

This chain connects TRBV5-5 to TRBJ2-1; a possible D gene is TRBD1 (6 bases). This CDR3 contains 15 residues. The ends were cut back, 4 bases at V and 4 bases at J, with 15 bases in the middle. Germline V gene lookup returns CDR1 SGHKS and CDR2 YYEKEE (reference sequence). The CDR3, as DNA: TGTGCCAGCAGCCCCCTCGCGGACAGATACAATGAGCAGTTCTTC. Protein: CASSPLADRYNEQFF.

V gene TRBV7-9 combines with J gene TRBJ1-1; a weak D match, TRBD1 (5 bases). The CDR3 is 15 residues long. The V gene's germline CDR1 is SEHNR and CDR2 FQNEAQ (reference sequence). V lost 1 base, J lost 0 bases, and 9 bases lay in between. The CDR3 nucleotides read TGTGCCAGCAGCTTAGAGGGGTCGTTGAACACTGAAGCTTTCTTT. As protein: CASSLEGSLNTEAFF.

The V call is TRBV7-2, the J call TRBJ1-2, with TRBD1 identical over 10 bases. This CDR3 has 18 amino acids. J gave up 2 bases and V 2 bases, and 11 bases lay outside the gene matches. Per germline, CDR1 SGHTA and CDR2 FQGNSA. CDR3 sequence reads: CASSLPRQGALPNYGYTF. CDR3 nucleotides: TGTGCCAGCAGCTTACCCCGACAGGGGGCGCTTCCCAACTATGGCTACACCTTC.

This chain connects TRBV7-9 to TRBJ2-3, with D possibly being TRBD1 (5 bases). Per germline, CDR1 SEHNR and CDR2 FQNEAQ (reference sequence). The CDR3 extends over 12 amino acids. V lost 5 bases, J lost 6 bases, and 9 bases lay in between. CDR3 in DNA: TGTGCCAGCAGCCCAGGGCCGGATACGCAGTATTTT. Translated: CASSPGPDTQYF.

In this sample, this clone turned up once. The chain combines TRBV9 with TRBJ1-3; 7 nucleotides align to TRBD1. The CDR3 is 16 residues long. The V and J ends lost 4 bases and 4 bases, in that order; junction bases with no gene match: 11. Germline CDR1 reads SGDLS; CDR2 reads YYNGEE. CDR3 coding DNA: TGTGCCAGCAGCAAGACCCCAGGGGGACAAGGAAACACCATATATTTT. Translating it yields CASSKTPGGQGNTIYF.

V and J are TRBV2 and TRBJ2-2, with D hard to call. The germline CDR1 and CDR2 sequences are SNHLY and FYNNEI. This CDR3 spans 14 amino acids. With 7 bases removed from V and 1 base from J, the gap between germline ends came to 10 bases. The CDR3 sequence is CASIRVWNTGELFF. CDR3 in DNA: TGTGCCAGCATACGTGTATGGAACACCGGGGAGCTGTTTTTT.

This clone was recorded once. The CDR3 loop is CATSEGTAYQETQYF. The CDR3 bases are TGTGCCACCAGTGAAGGGACAGCGTACCAAGAGACCCAGTACTTC. The rearrangement links TRBV24-1 to TRBJ2-5; 7 nucleotides match TRBD1. Germline V gene data show CDR1 as KGHDR and CDR2 as SFDVKD. The CDR3 totals 15 residues. The junction had 4 bases not matched to a gene; V was cut back by 4 bases and J by 0 bases.

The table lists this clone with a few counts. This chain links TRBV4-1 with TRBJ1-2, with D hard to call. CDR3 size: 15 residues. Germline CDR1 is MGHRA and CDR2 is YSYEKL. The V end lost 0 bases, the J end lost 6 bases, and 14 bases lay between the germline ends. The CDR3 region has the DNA TGCGCCAGCAGCCAAGATCTATCGGAAGGGAATGGCTACACCTTC. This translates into CASSQDLSEGNGYTF.

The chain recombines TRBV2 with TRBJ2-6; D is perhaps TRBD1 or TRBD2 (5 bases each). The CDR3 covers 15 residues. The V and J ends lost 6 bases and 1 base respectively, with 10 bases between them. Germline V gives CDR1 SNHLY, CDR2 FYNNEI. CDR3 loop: CASRIGESGANVLTF. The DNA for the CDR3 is TGTGCCAGCAGGATAGGGGAGTCTGGGGCCAACGTCCTGACTTTC. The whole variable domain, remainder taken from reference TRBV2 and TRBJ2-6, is EPEVTQTPSHQVTQMGQEVILRCVPISNHLYFYWYRQILGQKVEFLVSFYNNEISEKSEIFDDQFSVERPDGSNFTLKIRSTKLEDSAMYFCASRIGESGANVLTFGAGSRLTVL.

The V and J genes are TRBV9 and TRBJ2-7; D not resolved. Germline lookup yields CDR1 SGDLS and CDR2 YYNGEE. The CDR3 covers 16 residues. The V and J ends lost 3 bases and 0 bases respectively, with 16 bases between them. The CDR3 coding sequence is TGTGCCAGCAGCGGTTCGGACCGCCAGAGCTCCTACGAGCAGTACTTC. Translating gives CASSGSDRQSSYEQYF.

The CDR3 nucleotides read TGTGCCAGCAGCGTCCCTGGCCTGGGCGCTAACTATGGCTACACCTTC. Encoded protein: CASSVPGLGANYGYTF. The chain couples TRBV7-9 to TRBJ1-2; D remains unclear. V was shortened by 5 bases and J by 0 bases, with 16 bases between the two germline ends. Looked up from germline, CDR1 is SEHNR and CDR2 is FQNEAQ (reference sequence). There are 16 residues in the CDR3.

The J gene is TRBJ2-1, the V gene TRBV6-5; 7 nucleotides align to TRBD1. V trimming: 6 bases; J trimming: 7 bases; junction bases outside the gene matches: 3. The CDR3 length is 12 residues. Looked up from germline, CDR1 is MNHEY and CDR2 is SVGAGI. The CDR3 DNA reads TGTGCCAGCAGCTACAGGGGTAATGAGCAGTTCTTC. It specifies CASSYRGNEQFF.

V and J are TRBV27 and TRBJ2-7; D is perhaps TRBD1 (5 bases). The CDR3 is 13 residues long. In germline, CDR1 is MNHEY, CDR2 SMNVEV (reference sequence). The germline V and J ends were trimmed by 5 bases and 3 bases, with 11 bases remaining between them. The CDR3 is CASSLGAYYEQYF. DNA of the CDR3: TGTGCCAGCAGTCTAGGGGCGTACTACGAGCAGTACTTC.

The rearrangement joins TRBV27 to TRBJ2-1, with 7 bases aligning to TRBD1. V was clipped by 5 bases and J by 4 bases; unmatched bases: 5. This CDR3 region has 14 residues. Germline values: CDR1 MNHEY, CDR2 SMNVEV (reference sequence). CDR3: CASSLRTGYNEQFF. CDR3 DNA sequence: TGTGCCAGCAGTCTACGGACAGGATACAATGAGCAGTTCTTC.

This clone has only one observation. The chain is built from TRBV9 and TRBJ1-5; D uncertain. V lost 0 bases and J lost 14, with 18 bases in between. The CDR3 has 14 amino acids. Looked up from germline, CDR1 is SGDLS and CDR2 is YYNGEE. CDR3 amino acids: CASSVEDTLSPKHF. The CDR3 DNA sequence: TGTGCCAGCAGCGTAGAGGATACCCTCAGCCCCAAGCATTTT.

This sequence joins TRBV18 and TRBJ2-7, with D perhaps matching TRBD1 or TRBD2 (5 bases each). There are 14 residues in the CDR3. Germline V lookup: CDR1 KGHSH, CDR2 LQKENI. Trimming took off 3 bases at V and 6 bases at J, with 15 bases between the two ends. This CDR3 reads CASSPGQAGAEQYF. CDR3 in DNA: TGTGCCAGCTCACCGGGCCAGGCCGGGGCCGAGCAGTACTTC.